This TCR beta chain was sequenced during a study of OX40 agonist ivuxolimab in advanced cancers. Measured with immunoSEQ multiplex PCR; TCRdb has only the in-frame clones, and not every one. The table lists about 6,300 clones, 70% to 80% of them singletons. This clone showed up just once. This CDR3 comprises 14 residues. Deletions cut 5 bases from V and 0 bases from J, with 10 bases between. In germline, CDR1 is MDHEN, CDR2 SYDVKM. The TCR originated in an adult with an advanced solid tumor such as melanoma, head and neck, liver or kidney cancer. The gene calls are TRBV28 and TRBJ1-2; no definite D call. The source was CD4+ or CD8+ T cells sorted from blood, collected in a trial of the OX40 agonist ivuxolimab. The CDR3 nucleotides read TGTGCCAGCAGTCAAAACCACCCTAACTATGGCTACACCTTC. Amino acid sequence: CASSQNHPNYGYTF.